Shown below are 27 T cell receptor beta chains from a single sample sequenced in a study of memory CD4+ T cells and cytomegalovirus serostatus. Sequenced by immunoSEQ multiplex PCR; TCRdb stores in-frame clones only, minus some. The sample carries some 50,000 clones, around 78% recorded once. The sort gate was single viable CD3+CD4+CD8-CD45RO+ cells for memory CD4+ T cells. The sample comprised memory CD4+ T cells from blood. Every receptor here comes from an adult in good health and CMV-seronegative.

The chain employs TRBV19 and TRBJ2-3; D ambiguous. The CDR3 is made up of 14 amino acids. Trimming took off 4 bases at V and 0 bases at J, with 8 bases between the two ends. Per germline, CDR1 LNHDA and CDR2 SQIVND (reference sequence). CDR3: CASSTAKSTDTQYF. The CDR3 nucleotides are TGTGCCAGTAGTACGGCGAAGAGCACAGATACGCAGTATTTT.

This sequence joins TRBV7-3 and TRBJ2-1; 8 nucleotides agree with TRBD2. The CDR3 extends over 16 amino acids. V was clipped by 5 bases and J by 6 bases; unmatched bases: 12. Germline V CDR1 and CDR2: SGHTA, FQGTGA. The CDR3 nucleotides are TGTGCCAGCAGCCCACGGGAGGGGGGGCAATTCAATGAGCAGTTCTTC. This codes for CASSPREGGQFNEQFF.

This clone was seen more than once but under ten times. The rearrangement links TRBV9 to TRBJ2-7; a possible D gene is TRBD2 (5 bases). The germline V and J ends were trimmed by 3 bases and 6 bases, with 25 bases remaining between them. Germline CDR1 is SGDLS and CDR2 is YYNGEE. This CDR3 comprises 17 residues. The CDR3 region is CASSATMGAFISSEQYF. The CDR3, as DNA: TGTGCCAGCAGCGCCACAATGGGAGCATTTATATCGAGCGAGCAGTACTTC.

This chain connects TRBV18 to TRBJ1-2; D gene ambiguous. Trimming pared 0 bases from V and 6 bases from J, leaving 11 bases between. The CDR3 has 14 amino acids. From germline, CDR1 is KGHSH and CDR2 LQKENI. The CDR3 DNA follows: TGTGCCAGCTCACCACCGAAGAGGGTGGATGGCTACACCTTC. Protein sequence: CASSPPKRVDGYTF.

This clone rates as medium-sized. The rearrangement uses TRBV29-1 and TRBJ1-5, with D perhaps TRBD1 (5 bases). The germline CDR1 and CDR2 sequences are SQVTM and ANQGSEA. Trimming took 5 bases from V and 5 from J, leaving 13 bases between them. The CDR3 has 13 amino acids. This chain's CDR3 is CSVRGGLDQPQHF. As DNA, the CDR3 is TGCAGCGTTCGGGGGGGTCTCGATCAGCCCCAGCATTTT. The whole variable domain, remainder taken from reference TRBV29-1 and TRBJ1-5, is SAVISQKPSRDICQRGTSLTIQCQVDSQVTMMFWYRQQPGQSLTLIATANQGSEATYESGFVIDKFPISRPNLTFSTLTVSNMSPEDSSIYLCSVRGGLDQPQHFGDGTRLSIL.

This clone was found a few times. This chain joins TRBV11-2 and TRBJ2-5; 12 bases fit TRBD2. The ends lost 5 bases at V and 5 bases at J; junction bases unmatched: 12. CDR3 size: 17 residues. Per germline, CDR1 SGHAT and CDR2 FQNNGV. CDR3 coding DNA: TGTGCCAGCAGCCTGCGGACTAGCGGGGTGTTGATGGAGACCCAGTACTTC. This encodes CASSLRTSGVLMETQYF.

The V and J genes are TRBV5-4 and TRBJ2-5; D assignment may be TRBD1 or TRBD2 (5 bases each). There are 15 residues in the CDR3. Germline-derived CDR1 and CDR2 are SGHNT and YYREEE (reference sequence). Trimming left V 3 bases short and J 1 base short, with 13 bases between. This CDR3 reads CASSSGTTGQETQYF. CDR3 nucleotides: TGTGCCAGCAGCTCAGGGACCACCGGCCAAGAGACCCAGTACTTC.

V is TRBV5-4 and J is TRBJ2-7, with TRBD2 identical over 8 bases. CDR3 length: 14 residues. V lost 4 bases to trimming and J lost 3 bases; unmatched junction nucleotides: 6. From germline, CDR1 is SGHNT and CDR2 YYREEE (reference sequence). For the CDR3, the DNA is TGTGCCAGCAGCCCCGGGACTAGTAGCTACGAGCAGTACTTC. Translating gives CASSPGTSSYEQYF.

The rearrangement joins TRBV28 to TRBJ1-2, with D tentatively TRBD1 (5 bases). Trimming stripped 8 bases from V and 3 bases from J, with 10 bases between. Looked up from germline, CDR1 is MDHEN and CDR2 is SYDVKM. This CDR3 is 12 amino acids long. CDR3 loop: CASSRADYGYTF. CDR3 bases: TGTGCCAGCTCCAGGGCGGACTATGGCTACACCTTC.

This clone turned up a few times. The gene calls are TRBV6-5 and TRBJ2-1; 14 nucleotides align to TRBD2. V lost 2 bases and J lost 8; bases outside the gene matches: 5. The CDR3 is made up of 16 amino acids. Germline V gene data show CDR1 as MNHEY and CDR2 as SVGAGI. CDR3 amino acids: CASSYGRLAGGYEQFF. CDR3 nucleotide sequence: TGTGCCAGCAGTTACGGTCGACTAGCGGGAGGGTATGAGCAGTTCTTC.

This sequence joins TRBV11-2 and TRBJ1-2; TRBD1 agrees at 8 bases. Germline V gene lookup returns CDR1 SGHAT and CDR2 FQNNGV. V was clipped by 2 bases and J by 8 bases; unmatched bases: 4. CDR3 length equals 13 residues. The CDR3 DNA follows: TGTGCCAGCAGCTTAAGCAGGGGGCAAGGCTACACCTTC. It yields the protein CASSLSRGQGYTF.

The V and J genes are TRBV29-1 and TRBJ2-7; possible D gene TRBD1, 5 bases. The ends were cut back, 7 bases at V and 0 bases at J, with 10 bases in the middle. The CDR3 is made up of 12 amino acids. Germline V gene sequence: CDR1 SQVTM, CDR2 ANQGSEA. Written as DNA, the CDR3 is TGCAGCGCCCGACAGAACTCCTACGAGCAGTACTTC. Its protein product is CSARQNSYEQYF.

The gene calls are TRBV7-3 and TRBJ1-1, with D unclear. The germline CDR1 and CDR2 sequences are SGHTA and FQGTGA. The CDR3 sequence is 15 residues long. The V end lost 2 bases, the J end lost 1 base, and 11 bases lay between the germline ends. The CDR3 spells CASSLLRGTNTEAFF. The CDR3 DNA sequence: TGTGCCAGCAGCTTACTTCGGGGAACGAACACTGAAGCTTTCTTT.

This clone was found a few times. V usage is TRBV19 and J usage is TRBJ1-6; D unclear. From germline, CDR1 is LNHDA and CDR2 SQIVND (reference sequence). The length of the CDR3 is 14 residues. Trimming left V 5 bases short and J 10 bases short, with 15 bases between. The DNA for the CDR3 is TGTGCCAGTAGTTTCGCCCCGGAAGGGTCACCCCTCCACTTT. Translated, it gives CASSFAPEGSPLHF.

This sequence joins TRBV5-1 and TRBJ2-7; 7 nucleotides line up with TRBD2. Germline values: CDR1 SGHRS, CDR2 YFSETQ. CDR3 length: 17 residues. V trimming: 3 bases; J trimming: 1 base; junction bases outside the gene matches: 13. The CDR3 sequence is CASSSEPGLRTSYEQYF. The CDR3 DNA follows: TGCGCCAGCAGCTCGGAACCGGGACTAAGAACGTCCTACGAGCAGTACTTC. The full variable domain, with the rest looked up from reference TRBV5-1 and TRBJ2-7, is KAGVTQTPRYLIKTRGQQVTLSCSPISGHRSVSWYQQTPGQGLQFLFEYFSETQRNKGNFPGRFSGRQFSNSRSEMNVSTLELGDSALYLCASSSEPGLRTSYEQYFGPGTRLTVT.

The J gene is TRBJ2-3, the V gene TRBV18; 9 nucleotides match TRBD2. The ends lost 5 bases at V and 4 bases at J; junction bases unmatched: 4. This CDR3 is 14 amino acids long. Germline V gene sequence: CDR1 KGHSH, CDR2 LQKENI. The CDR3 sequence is CASSSRGGADTQYF. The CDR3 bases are TGTGCCAGCTCATCGCGGGGGGGAGCAGATACGCAGTATTTT.

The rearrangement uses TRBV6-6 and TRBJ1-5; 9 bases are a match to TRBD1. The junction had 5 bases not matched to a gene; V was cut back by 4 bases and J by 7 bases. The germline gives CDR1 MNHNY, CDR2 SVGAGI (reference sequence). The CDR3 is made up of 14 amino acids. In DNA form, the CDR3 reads TGTGCCAGCAGTTTAAGACAGGGGGACCAGCCCCAGCATTTT. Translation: CASSLRQGDQPQHF.

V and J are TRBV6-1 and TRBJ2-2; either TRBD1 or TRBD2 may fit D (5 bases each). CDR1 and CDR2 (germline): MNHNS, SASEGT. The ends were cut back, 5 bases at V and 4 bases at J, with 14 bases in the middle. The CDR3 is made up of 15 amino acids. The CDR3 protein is CASSLGTYVTGELFF. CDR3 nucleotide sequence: TGTGCCAGCAGTCTCGGGACCTACGTCACCGGGGAGCTGTTTTTT.

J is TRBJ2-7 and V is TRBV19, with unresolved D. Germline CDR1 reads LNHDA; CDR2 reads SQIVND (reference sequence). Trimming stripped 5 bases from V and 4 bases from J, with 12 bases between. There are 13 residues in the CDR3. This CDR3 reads CASSLSTGYEQYF. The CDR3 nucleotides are TGTGCCAGTAGTCTCTCCACCGGGTACGAGCAGTACTTC.

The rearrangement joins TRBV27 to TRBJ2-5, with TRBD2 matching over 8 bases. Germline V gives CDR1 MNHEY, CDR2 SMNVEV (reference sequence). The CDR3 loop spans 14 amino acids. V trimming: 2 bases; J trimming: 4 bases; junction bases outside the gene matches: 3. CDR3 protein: CASSLRSGGETQYF. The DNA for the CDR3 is TGTGCCAGCAGTTTAAGGAGCGGGGGAGAGACCCAGTACTTC.

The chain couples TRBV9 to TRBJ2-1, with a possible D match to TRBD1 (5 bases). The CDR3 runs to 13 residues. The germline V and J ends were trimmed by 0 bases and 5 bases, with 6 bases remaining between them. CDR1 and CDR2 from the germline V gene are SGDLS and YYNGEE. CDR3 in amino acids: CASSVGGNNEQFF. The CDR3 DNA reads TGTGCCAGCAGCGTAGGGGGCAACAATGAGCAGTTCTTC.

The CDR3 reads CASSPGGVGGYTF. The CDR3 coding sequence is TGTGCCAGCAGCCCGGGGGGGGTCGGAGGCTACACCTTC. The chain combines TRBV7-8 with TRBJ1-2; D possibly corresponds to TRBD1 (5 bases). V was pared by 5 bases and J by 8 bases, with 15 bases between. Germline CDR1 and CDR2: SGHVS and FQNEAQ. This CDR3 is built from 13 residues.

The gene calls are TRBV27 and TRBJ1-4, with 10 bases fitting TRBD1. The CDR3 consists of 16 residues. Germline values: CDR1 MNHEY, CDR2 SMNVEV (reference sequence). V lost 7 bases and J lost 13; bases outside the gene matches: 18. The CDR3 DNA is TGTGCCAGCACTTCTTTGGCGGGGACAGGGGCTAGGGGACTGTTTTTT. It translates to CASTSLAGTGARGLFF.

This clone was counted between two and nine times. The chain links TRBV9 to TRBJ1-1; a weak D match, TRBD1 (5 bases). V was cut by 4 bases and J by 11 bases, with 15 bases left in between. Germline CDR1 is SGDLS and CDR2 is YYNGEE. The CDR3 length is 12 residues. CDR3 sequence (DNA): TGTGCCAGCAGCATAGCTGGGGGGAGGGCTTTCTTT. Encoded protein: CASSIAGGRAFF.

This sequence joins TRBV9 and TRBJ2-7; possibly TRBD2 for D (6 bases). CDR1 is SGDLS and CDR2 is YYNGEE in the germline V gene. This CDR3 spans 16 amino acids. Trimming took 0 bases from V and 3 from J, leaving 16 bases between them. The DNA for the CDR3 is TGTGCCAGCAGCGTAGGTTTGGAGGGACGGAGCTACGAGCAGTACTTC. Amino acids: CASSVGLEGRSYEQYF.

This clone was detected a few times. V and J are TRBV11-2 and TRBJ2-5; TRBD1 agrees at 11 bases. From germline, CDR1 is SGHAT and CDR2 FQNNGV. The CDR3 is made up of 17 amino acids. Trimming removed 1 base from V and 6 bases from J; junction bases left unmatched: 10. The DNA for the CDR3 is TGTGCCAGCAGCTTAGGTCTGGGGGACAGGGGGAGGAAGACCCAGTACTTC. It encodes CASSLGLGDRGRKTQYF.

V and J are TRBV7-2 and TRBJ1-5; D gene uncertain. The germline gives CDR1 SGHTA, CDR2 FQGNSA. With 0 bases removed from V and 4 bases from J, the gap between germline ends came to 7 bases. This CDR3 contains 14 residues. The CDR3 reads CASSLASPNQPQHF. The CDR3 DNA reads TGTGCCAGCAGCTTAGCCTCCCCTAATCAGCCCCAGCATTTT.